This T cell receptor (beta chain) was sequenced during a study of regulatory T cells in long-lasting Graves disease. At least ten counts were recorded for this clonotype. Its antigen remains unknown. Study findings and constraints: TCR diversity was lower in persistent than newly diagnosed Graves' disease. TRBV28, TRBJ1-2 and TRBJ2-5 were favored in persistent disease.

Time point indicated: newly diagnosed GD, antithyroid drugs for less than 3 months. Preparation of the TCR library used RNA extracted from PBMCs. Looked up from germline, CDR1 is SNHLY and CDR2 is FYNNEI. The CDR3 is 13 amino acids. Germline trimming cut 4 bases from V and 14 bases from J; bases unmatched to any gene: 9. Construction of TCR beta libraries relied on iRepertoire HTBI primers and on Arm-PCR targeting CDR3 regions. TCRdb analysed the multiplex PCR reads with MiXCR anew, one entry per CDR3 protein. The data contain around 250,000 distinct CDR3 sequences, about a sixth of them singletons. The material sequenced was peripheral blood mononuclear cells (PBMCs), taken at new diagnosis, from a patient treated with antithyroid drugs. The clonotype originates from a female donor with Graves disease. V is TRBV2 and J is TRBJ2-1; TRBD2 matches 9 bases. This chain's CDR3 is CASSVASREGKFF. The CDR3 bases are TGTGCCAGCAGTGTGGCATCGCGGGAGGGCAAGTTCTTC.